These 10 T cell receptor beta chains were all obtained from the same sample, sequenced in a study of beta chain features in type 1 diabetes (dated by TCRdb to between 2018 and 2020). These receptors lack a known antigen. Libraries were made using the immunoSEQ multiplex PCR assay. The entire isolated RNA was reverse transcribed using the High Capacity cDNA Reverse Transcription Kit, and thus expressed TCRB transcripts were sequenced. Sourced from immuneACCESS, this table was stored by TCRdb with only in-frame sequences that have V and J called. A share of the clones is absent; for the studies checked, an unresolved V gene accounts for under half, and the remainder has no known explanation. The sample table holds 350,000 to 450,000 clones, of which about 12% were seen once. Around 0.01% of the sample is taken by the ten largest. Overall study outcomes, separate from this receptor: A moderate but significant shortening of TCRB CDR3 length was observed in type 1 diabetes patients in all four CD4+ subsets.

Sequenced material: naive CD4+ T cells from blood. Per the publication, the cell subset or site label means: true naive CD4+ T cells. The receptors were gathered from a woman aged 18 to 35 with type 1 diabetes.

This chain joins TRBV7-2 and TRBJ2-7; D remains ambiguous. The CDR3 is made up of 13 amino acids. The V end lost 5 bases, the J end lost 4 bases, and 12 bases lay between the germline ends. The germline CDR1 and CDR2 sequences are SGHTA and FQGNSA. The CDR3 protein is CASSLADWYEQYF. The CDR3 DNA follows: TGTGCCAGCAGCCTGGCTGACTGGTACGAGCAGTACTTC.

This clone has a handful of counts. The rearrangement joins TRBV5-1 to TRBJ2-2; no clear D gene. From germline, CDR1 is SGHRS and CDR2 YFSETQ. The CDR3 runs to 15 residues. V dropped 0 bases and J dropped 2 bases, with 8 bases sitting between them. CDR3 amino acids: CASSLGTANTGELFF. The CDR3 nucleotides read TGCGCCAGCAGCTTGGGTACAGCCAACACCGGGGAGCTGTTTTTT.

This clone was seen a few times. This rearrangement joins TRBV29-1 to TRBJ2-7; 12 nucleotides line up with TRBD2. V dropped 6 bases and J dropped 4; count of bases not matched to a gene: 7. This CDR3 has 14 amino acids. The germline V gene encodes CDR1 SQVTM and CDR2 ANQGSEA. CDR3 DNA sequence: TGCAGCGTGACCTCCCTAGCGGGAGGGTACGAGCAGTACTTC. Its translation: CSVTSLAGGYEQYF.

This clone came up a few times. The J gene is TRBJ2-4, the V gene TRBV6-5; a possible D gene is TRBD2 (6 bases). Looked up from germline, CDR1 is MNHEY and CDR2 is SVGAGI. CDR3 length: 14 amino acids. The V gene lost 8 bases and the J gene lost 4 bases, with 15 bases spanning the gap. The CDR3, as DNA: TGTGCCAGCGGACCCCATGGAGGGAAAAACATTCAGTACTTC. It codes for CASGPHGGKNIQYF.

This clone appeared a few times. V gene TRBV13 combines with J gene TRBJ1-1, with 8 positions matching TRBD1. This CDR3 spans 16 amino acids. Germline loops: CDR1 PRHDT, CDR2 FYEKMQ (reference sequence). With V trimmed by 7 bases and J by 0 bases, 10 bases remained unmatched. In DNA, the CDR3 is TGTGCCAGCACCCGGAGGGGGGACAGGATGAACACTGAAGCTTTCTTT. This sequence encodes CASTRRGDRMNTEAFF. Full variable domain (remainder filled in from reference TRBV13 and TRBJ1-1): AAGVIQSPRHLIKEKRETATLKCYPIPRHDTVYWYQQGPGQDPQFLISFYEKMQSDKGSIPDRFSAQQFSDYHSELNMSSLELGDSALYFCASTRRGDRMNTEAFFGQGTRLTVV.

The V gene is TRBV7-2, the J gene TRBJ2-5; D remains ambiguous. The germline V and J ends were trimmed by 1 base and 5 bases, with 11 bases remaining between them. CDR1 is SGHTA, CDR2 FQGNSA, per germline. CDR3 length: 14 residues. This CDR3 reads CASSLGLSRETQYF. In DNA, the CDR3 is TGTGCCAGCAGCTTAGGTCTTAGTCGGGAGACCCAGTACTTC.

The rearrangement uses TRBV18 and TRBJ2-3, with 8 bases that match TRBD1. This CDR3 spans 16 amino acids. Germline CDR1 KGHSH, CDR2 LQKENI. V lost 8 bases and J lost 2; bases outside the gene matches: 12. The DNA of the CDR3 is TGTGCCAGCAAGGACAGGGCGGCACATCCCACAGATACGCAGTATTTT. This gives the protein CASKDRAAHPTDTQYF.

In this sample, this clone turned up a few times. CDR3 coding DNA: TGTGCCTCAGGAACCGGGACAGGGGCAAATGGCTACACCTTC. It encodes CASGTGTGANGYTF. V usage is TRBV10-3 and J usage is TRBJ1-2; 10 bases align to TRBD1. The CDR3 has 14 amino acids. Germline V gene data show CDR1 as ENHRY and CDR2 as SYGVKD. V dropped 11 bases and J dropped 6; count of bases not matched to a gene: 12.

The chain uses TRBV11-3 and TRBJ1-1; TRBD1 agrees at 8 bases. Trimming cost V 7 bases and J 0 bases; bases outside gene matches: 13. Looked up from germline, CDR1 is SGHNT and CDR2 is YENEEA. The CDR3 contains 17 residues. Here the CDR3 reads CASIGIPGQDMNTEAFF. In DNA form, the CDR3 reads TGTGCCAGCATCGGGATCCCGGGACAGGATATGAACACTGAAGCTTTCTTT.

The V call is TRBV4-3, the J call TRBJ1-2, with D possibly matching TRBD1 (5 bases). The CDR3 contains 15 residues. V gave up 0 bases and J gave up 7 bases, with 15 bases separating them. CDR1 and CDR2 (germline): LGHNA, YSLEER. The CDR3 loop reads CASSQERVGDSGYTF. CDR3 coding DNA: TGCGCCAGCAGCCAAGAAAGGGTCGGGGACTCTGGCTACACCTTC.